The next 32 T cell receptor beta chains were all read from a single sample in a study of blood T cell repertoires in COVID-19. The data were produced by immunoSEQ multiplex PCR, yet TCRdb's version contains in-frame clones alone and is incomplete. Here the sample spans 20,000 or so clones, roughly 85% being singletons. Specimen: peripheral blood. All receptors derive from a human donor with active COVID-19. The donor label of this sample is uncertain.

This clone has just a few counts. The gene calls are TRBV13 and TRBJ2-5; no definite D call. There are 14 residues in the CDR3. Germline loops: CDR1 PRHDT, CDR2 FYEKMQ (reference sequence). With 5 bases removed from V and 0 bases from J, the gap between germline ends came to 10 bases. The CDR3, as DNA: TGTGCCAGCAGCCCTTACACGAACCAAGAGACCCAGTACTTC. Encoded protein: CASSPYTNQETQYF.

This clone showed up just once. The V gene is TRBV18, the J gene TRBJ2-5; the D is unclear. The CDR3 has 16 residues. Trimming cost V 1 base and J 3 bases, with 15 bases left between them. The V gene's germline CDR1 is KGHSH and CDR2 LQKENI. This CDR3 reads CASSPHISHRKETQYF. CDR3 DNA sequence: TGTGCCAGCTCACCACATATTAGTCATCGAAAAGAGACCCAGTACTTC. The full variable domain, its missing parts supplied by reference TRBV18 and TRBJ2-5, is NAGVMQNPRHLVRRRGQEARLRCSPMKGHSHVYWYRQLPEEGLKFMVYLQKENIIDESGMPKERFSAEFPKEGPSILRIQQVVRGDSAAYFCASSPHISHRKETQYFGPGTRLLVL.

CDR3 bases: TGTGCCAGCACTAAACAGGGGGGCAGGACCTACGAGCAGTACTTC. Protein product: CASTKQGGRTYEQYF. This chain connects TRBV2 to TRBJ2-7, with 8 bases lining up with TRBD1. Trimming cost V 7 bases and J 2 bases; bases outside gene matches: 10. Germline CDR1 and CDR2: SNHLY and FYNNEI. This CDR3 contains 15 residues.

The chain combines TRBV27 with TRBJ2-3; 10 positions agree with TRBD2. Per the germline V gene, CDR1 is MNHEY and CDR2 is SMNVEV (reference sequence). The CDR3 is 14 residues long. The V and J ends lost 2 bases and 4 bases, in that order; junction bases with no gene match: 0. In DNA, the CDR3 is TGTGCCAGCAGTTTACTAGCGGGAGCAGATACGCAGTATTTT. Its translation is CASSLLAGADTQYF.

The V gene is TRBV13, the J gene TRBJ2-5; TRBD1 matches at 10 bases. The CDR3 covers 16 residues. J was trimmed by 5 bases and V by 5 bases; bases with no gene match: 11. CDR1 is PRHDT and CDR2 is FYEKMQ in the germline V gene (reference sequence). The CDR3 here is CASSARQGARLETQYF. The CDR3 region has the DNA TGTGCCAGCAGCGCCCGACAGGGGGCGCGTTTGGAGACCCAGTACTTC.

The chain couples TRBV5-1 to TRBJ1-1, with 7 bases identical to TRBD1. Germline assignment: CDR1 SGHRS and CDR2 YFSETQ. The CDR3 spans 15 residues. Trimming cost V 4 bases and J 8 bases; bases outside gene matches: 14. For the CDR3, the DNA is TGCGCCAGCAGCGGGACAGTAAAACCTACTGAAGAAGCTTTCTTT. Translating it yields CASSGTVKPTEEAFF.

The V gene is TRBV27, the J gene TRBJ2-1; perhaps TRBD1 as D (5 bases). CDR3 length: 15 amino acids. The V end was cut by 3 bases, the J end by 3 bases, with 12 bases between. Germline lookup yields CDR1 MNHEY and CDR2 SMNVEV (reference sequence). The CDR3 is CASSFDSTIYNEQFF. CDR3 bases: TGTGCCAGCAGTTTTGACAGTACTATCTACAATGAGCAGTTCTTC.

The chain is built from TRBV28 and TRBJ2-1; D is undetermined. The V and J ends lost 7 bases and 6 bases respectively, with 10 bases between them. The germline gives CDR1 MDHEN, CDR2 SYDVKM. The CDR3 is 12 amino acids. CDR3 amino acids: CASTSWANEQFF. The CDR3 nucleotides are TGTGCCAGCACCTCGTGGGCCAATGAGCAGTTCTTC.

The chain couples TRBV20-1 to TRBJ2-3, with a weak D call TRBD1 (5 bases). CDR1 and CDR2 (germline): DFQATT, SNEGSKA (reference sequence). Trimming cost V 8 bases and J 2 bases, with 8 bases left between them. The CDR3 totals 11 residues. The CDR3 loop is CSRQITDTQYF. As DNA, the CDR3 is TGCAGTCGACAGATCACAGATACGCAGTATTTT.

The gene calls are TRBV3-1 (or the pseudogene TRBV3-2) and TRBJ2-6; a weak D match, TRBD2 (6 bases). The V and J ends lost 0 bases and 4 bases respectively, with 13 bases between them. The germline CDR1 and CDR2 sequences are LGHDT and YNNKEL (reference sequence). The CDR3 has 17 amino acids. CDR3 in amino acids: CASSQEQGGSGANVLTF. The DNA for the CDR3 is TGTGCCAGCAGCCAAGAGCAGGGAGGTTCCGGGGCCAACGTCCTGACTTTC.

The chain couples TRBV19 to TRBJ1-6, with TRBD1 as a possible D gene (6 bases). Looked up from germline, CDR1 is LNHDA and CDR2 is SQIVND (reference sequence). This CDR3 has 15 amino acids. Trimming cost V 3 bases and J 9 bases, with 15 bases left between them. The CDR3 DNA reads as TGTGCCAGTAGTATCGAACAGGGTCGGAGTTCACCCCTCCACTTT. Residues: CASSIEQGRSSPLHF.

V usage is TRBV20-1 and J usage is TRBJ1-2, with a possible D match to TRBD1 (6 bases). V was cut by 4 bases and J by 6 bases, with 9 bases left in between. Germline V CDR1 and CDR2: DFQATT, SNEGSKA (reference sequence). The CDR3 runs to 11 residues. The CDR3 region is CSANREDGYTF. Written as DNA, the CDR3 is TGCAGTGCTAACAGGGAAGATGGCTACACCTTC.

This clone was picked up one time. The chain recombines TRBV11-2 with TRBJ2-3; TRBD2 matches at 8 bases. This CDR3 is built from 17 residues. Germline-derived CDR1 and CDR2 are SGHAT and FQNNGV. Trimming took 1 base from V and 4 from J; bases not matched to a gene: 10. CDR3 DNA sequence: TGTGCCAGCAGCTTAGTGGGCCTAGCGGGCCTCGCAGATACGCAGTATTTT. It specifies CASSLVGLAGLADTQYF.

The rearrangement uses TRBV20-1 and TRBJ2-7; unclear D gene. CDR1 is DFQATT and CDR2 is SNEGSKA in the germline V gene (reference sequence). The V end was cut by 0 bases, the J end by 6 bases, with 6 bases between. This CDR3 region has 11 residues. This CDR3 reads CSARERLEQYF. The CDR3 nucleotides read TGCAGTGCTAGAGAACGACTCGAGCAGTACTTC.

The sample holds a few counts of this clone. V gene TRBV7-2 combines with J gene TRBJ2-3; a possible D gene is TRBD1 (6 bases). The V and J ends lost 3 bases and 10 bases respectively, with 11 bases between them. CDR1 and CDR2 (germline): SGHTA, FQGNSA. The CDR3 runs to 12 residues. The CDR3 protein is CASSFSGAPQYF. The CDR3 bases are TGTGCCAGCAGCTTCTCAGGGGCCCCGCAGTATTTT.

The chain joins TRBV4-1 to TRBJ2-7; D unclear. The V end lost 0 bases, the J end lost 1 base, and 4 bases lay between the germline ends. The CDR3 length is 13 residues. In germline, CDR1 is MGHRA, CDR2 YSYEKL. The CDR3 DNA reads TGCGCCAGCAGCCAAGACCTTTCCTACGAGCAGTACTTC. Residues: CASSQDLSYEQYF.

The CDR3 coding sequence is TGCAGCGTTGAAGTAGGACAGGGCCCCCAGTACTTC. It encodes CSVEVGQGPQYF. This chain joins TRBV29-1 and TRBJ2-5, with 8 bases matching TRBD1. J lost 9 bases, V lost 1 base, and 4 bases had no gene match. Germline CDR1 SQVTM, CDR2 ANQGSEA. This CDR3 spans 12 amino acids.

J is TRBJ2-7 and V is TRBV6-6, with 9 bases that match TRBD2. Per germline, CDR1 MNHNY and CDR2 SVGAGI (reference sequence). CDR3 size: 15 residues. Trimming cost V 3 bases and J 1 base; bases outside gene matches: 4. The CDR3 DNA reads TGTGCCAGCAGTTATGCGGGAGGGGGTTCCTACGAGCAGTACTTC. Protein sequence: CASSYAGGGSYEQYF.

The chain joins TRBV3-1 (or the pseudogene TRBV3-2) to TRBJ2-7; tentatively, D is TRBD1 (5 bases). Per germline, CDR1 LGHDT and CDR2 YNNKEL (reference sequence). The CDR3 has 16 amino acids. Trimming pared 1 base from V and 6 bases from J, leaving 19 bases between. The CDR3: CASSQGGPGPRGEQYF. In DNA, the CDR3 is TGTGCCAGCAGCCAAGGTGGACCGGGCCCAAGGGGCGAGCAGTACTTC.

The chain has TRBV9 and TRBJ2-1; TRBD2 matches 7 bases. Germline CDR1 is SGDLS and CDR2 is YYNGEE. Trimming cost V 2 bases and J 7 bases; bases outside gene matches: 18. The CDR3 is 18 residues long. The CDR3, as DNA: TGTGCCAGCAGCGTCCTCCTTGGGGGAGGGCCAGGTGGAAATGAGCAGTTCTTC. It encodes CASSVLLGGGPGGNEQFF. Looking up the rest from reference TRBV9 and TRBJ2-1 gives the full variable domain: DSGVTQTPKHLITATGQRVTLRCSPRSGDLSVYWYQQSLDQGLQFLIQYYNGEERAKGNILERFSAQQFPDLHSELNLSSLELGDSALYFCASSVLLGGGPGGNEQFFGPGTRLTVL.

This chain uses TRBV5-1 with TRBJ1-5; possible D gene TRBD1, 6 bases. Germline-derived CDR1 and CDR2 are SGHRS and YFSETQ. The CDR3 spans 14 residues. V lost 0 bases and J lost 7, with 11 bases in between. The chain's CDR3 is CASSLVGGQQPQHF. CDR3 coding DNA: TGCGCCAGCAGCTTGGTGGGGGGGCAACAGCCCCAGCATTTT. Filled out from reference TRBV5-1 and TRBJ1-5, the complete variable domain reads KAGVTQTPRYLIKTRGQQVTLSCSPISGHRSVSWYQQTPGQGLQFLFEYFSETQRNKGNFPGRFSGRQFSNSRSEMNVSTLELGDSALYLCASSLVGGQQPQHFGDGTRLSIL.

The J gene is TRBJ1-2, the V gene TRBV27; D call uncertain. This CDR3 is 13 amino acids long. Per germline, CDR1 MNHEY and CDR2 SMNVEV (reference sequence). V dropped 5 bases and J dropped 6 bases, with 13 bases sitting between them. As DNA, the CDR3 is TGTGCCAGCAGTCCAGCGGGGTTAGATGGCTACACCTTC. Translation gives CASSPAGLDGYTF.

This clone was picked up one time. The rearrangement joins TRBV29-1 to TRBJ2-7, with a tentative D call TRBD2 (6 bases). CDR3 length: 16 amino acids. Looked up from germline, CDR1 is SQVTM and CDR2 is ANQGSEA. The ends were cut back, 6 bases at V and 2 bases at J, with 23 bases in the middle. The CDR3 sequence is CSVAGSRGSVAYEQYF. The DNA for the CDR3 is TGCAGCGTCGCGGGGAGTCGAGGGTCGGTGGCCTACGAGCAGTACTTC.

V gene TRBV9 combines with J gene TRBJ2-2; D gene uncertain. Trimming shortened V by 2 bases and J by 0 bases, and 5 bases separated the two germline ends. Looked up from germline, CDR1 is SGDLS and CDR2 is YYNGEE. The CDR3 consists of 14 residues. DNA for the CDR3: TGTGCCAGCAGCGTGCCAGCGAACACCGGGGAGCTGTTTTTT. It specifies CASSVPANTGELFF.

The V and J genes are TRBV5-1 and TRBJ1-4; possible D gene TRBD1, 5 bases. The CDR3 runs to 14 residues. V lost 4 bases to trimming and J lost 8 bases, with 15 bases between them. Looked up from germline, CDR1 is SGHRS and CDR2 is YFSETQ. The CDR3 nucleotides are TGCGCCAGCAGCCAGCAATCCCGGGGGGAAAAACTGTTTTTT. As protein: CASSQQSRGEKLFF. The full variable domain, completed using reference TRBV5-1 and TRBJ1-4, is KAGVTQTPRYLIKTRGQQVTLSCSPISGHRSVSWYQQTPGQGLQFLFEYFSETQRNKGNFPGRFSGRQFSNSRSEMNVSTLELGDSALYLCASSQQSRGEKLFFGSGTQLSVL.

The chain has TRBV5-1 and TRBJ1-1; D is perhaps TRBD1 (5 bases). The CDR3 loop spans 15 amino acids. V was clipped by 0 bases and J by 4 bases, with 13 bases between them. CDR1 is SGHRS, CDR2 YFSETQ, per germline. CDR3: CASSLDTRGGTEAFF. The CDR3 DNA reads as TGCGCCAGCAGCTTGGACACCCGGGGGGGCACTGAAGCTTTCTTT.

The rearrangement joins TRBV30 to TRBJ1-4, with TRBD1 matching 7 bases. The V gene end was trimmed by 5 bases and the J gene end by 5 bases; junction bases not matched to a gene: 8. Germline V CDR1 and CDR2: GTSNPN, SVGIG (reference sequence). The CDR3 is 14 residues long. This chain's CDR3 is CAWCWTGPNEKLFF. CDR3 in DNA: TGTGCCTGGTGTTGGACAGGACCGAATGAAAAACTGTTTTTT.

The rearrangement links TRBV11-2 to TRBJ2-1; 7 bases line up with TRBD2. V shed 5 bases and J 7 bases; nucleotides not matched to a gene: 17. Germline CDR1 and CDR2: SGHAT and FQNNGV. This CDR3 is built from 17 residues. This CDR3 is CASSPYTREPLTNEQFF. The CDR3 bases are TGTGCCAGCAGCCCCTACACGCGGGAGCCCTTAACTAATGAGCAGTTCTTC. Full variable domain (outside the CDR3, taken from reference TRBV11-2 and TRBJ2-1): EAGVAQSPRYKIIEKRQSVAFWCNPISGHATLYWYQQILGQGPKLLIQFQNNGVVDDSQLPKDRFSAERLKGVDSTLKIQPAKLEDSAVYLCASSPYTREPLTNEQFFGPGTRLTVL.

A few counts support this clone. The CDR3 nucleotides are TGTGCCAGCAGCGGCGCCGGCACGGGACTAGCGGTGGGCCTTGGCGAGCAGTACTTC. Translating gives CASSGAGTGLAVGLGEQYF. The V gene is TRBV7-6, the J gene TRBJ2-7; 11 nucleotides align to TRBD2. The trim removed 5 bases at V and 6 bases at J, leaving 21 bases unmatched. CDR1 and CDR2 from the germline V gene are SGHVS and FNYEAQ. The CDR3 is 19 residues long.

The chain combines TRBV4-1 with TRBJ2-7; TRBD1 agrees at 8 bases. The CDR3 totals 13 residues. CDR1 and CDR2 from the germline V gene are MGHRA and YSYEKL. Losses at the gene ends were 0 bases for V and 9 bases for J; bases not matched to a gene: 4. The CDR3 DNA follows: TGCGCCAGCAGCCAAGAAGCCGACAGGGGGCAGTACTTC. This encodes CASSQEADRGQYF.

This clone was seen a single time. This chain links TRBV4-2 with TRBJ2-2, with 10 bases identical to TRBD2. CDR1 LGHNA and CDR2 YNFKEQ come from the germline V gene. This CDR3 has 15 amino acids. V lost 4 bases to trimming and J lost 6 bases; unmatched junction nucleotides: 5. The CDR3 DNA sequence: TGTGCCAGCAGCCCCCTAGCGGGAGAACCCGGGGAGCTGTTTTTT. Residues: CASSPLAGEPGELFF.

This chain connects TRBV29-1 to TRBJ2-7; 7 bases align to TRBD1. J lost 1 base, V lost 4 bases, and 1 base had no gene match. Germline CDR1 and CDR2: SQVTM and ANQGSEA. The CDR3 extends over 12 amino acids. The CDR3 region is CSVGQGSYEQYF. The CDR3 nucleotides are TGCAGCGTTGGACAGGGTTCCTACGAGCAGTACTTC.